The 2 T cell receptor beta chains below come from one sample, sequenced in a study of cytomegalovirus exposure and HLA in healthy donors. Primers included in the PCR were 60 Vbeta and 13 Jbeta primers. Assay used: immunoSEQ multiplex PCR; TCRdb lists only in-frame clones, some missing. The data show about 180,000 clones, 80% seen once. The sample consisted of PBMCs. All receptors come from a girl under 18 in good health and CMV-seropositive.

The chain is built from TRBV19 and TRBJ2-5, with 11 nucleotides matching TRBD1. The CDR3 spans 17 residues. Trimming at V came to 4 bases and at J to 0 bases, leaving 7 bases not matched to a gene. Per germline, CDR1 LNHDA and CDR2 SQIVND (reference sequence). CDR3 region: CASSTSGQGAYQETQYF. The DNA of the CDR3 is TGTGCCAGTAGTACGTCCGGACAGGGGGCTTACCAAGAGACCCAGTACTTC.

This chain's CDR3 is CASSLRQSSSNQPQHF. The CDR3 DNA sequence: TGTGCCAGCAGTCTACGACAGAGTTCTAGCAATCAGCCCCAGCATTTT. The gene calls are TRBV27 and TRBJ1-5, with D possibly being TRBD1 (5 bases). Trimming shortened V by 5 bases and J by 0 bases, and 14 bases separated the two germline ends. Germline CDR1 is MNHEY and CDR2 is SMNVEV (reference sequence). CDR3 length: 16 residues.